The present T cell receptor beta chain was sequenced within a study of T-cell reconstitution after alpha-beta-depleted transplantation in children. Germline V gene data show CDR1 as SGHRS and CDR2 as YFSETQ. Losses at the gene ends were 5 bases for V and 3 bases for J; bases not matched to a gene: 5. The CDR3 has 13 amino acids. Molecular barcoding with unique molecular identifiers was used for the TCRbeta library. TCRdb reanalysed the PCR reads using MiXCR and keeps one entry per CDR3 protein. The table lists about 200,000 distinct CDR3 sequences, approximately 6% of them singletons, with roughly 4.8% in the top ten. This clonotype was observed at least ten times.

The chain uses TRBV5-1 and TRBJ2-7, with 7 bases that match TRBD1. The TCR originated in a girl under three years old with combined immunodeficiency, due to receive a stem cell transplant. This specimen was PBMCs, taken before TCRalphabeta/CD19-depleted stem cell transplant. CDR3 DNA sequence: TGCGCCAGCAGTTACCCAGGGGGCTACGAGCAGTACTTC. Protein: CASSYPGGYEQYF. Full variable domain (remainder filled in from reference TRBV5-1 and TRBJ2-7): KAGVTQTPRYLIKTRGQQVTLSCSPISGHRSVSWYQQTPGQGLQFLFEYFSETQRNKGNFPGRFSGRQFSNSRSEMNVSTLELGDSALYLCASSYPGGYEQYFGPGTRLTVT.